The present TCR beta chain was sequenced within a study of lymphopenia after photon versus proton radiotherapy. Whole-study findings and limits: Post-nadir TCR diversity decline inversely tracked overall survival among those who died. Post-nadir diversity loss with photons came from oligoclonal expansion, particularly CD8+ Temra cells. Relative stability marked proton patients; photon patients lost diversity and naive cells. Authors raise, but do not show, better survival with proton therapy.

As concerns this clone: Its antigen is unknown.

V was cut by 0 bases and J by 4 bases, with 19 bases left in between. This CDR3 has 17 residues. Germline values: CDR1 SGHRS, CDR2 YFSETQ. TCRdb keeps only in-frame clones here, not all; method: immunoSEQ multiplex PCR. The table includes approximately 15,000 clones, about four fifths detected once. The J gene is TRBJ2-5, the V gene TRBV5-1; D may be TRBD1 (6 bases). This clonotype was obtained from a man aged 45-60 years with gastric cancer. The sample was peripheral blood, taken from a patient treated with photon-based radiotherapy. The CDR3 DNA reads TGCGCCAGCAGCTTGGGGATGTCCAGGGGAGTCGGAGAGACCCAGTACTTC. This encodes CASSLGMSRGVGETQYF.